The 6 T cell receptor beta chains below all came from one sample that was sequenced in a study of blood T cell repertoires in COVID-19. Sequenced by immunoSEQ multiplex PCR; TCRdb stores in-frame clones only, minus some. This repertoire shows some 350,000 clones, roughly 90% found once; its top ten account for approximately 3%. The source material was peripheral blood. These receptors came from a woman in her thirties with COVID-19, enrolled during active disease.

J is TRBJ2-7 and V is TRBV7-6; 9 nucleotides align to TRBD1. The trim removed 5 bases at V and 5 bases at J, leaving 10 bases unmatched. This CDR3 has 15 residues. Germline-derived CDR1 and CDR2 are SGHVS and FNYEAQ. The CDR3 sequence is CASSRGGTGINEQYF. CDR3 nucleotides: TGTGCCAGCAGCCGTGGCGGGACAGGGATCAACGAGCAGTACTTC. The variable domain in full, with the rest retrieved from reference TRBV7-6 and TRBJ2-7, is GAGVSQSPRYKVTKRGQDVALRCDPISGHVSLYWYRQALGQGPEFLTYFNYEAQQDKSGLPNDRFSAERPEGSISTLTIQRTEQRDSAMYRCASSRGGTGINEQYFGPGTRLTVT.

This clone has just one count. This chain's CDR3 is CAISGAKDGYTF. DNA of the CDR3: TGTGCCATCTCAGGGGCGAAGGACGGCTACACCTTC. V usage is TRBV10-3 and J usage is TRBJ1-2; D is perhaps TRBD1 (6 bases). The CDR3 covers 12 residues. V was clipped by 8 bases and J by 8 bases, with 15 bases between them. Germline V lookup: CDR1 ENHRY, CDR2 SYGVKD.

The gene calls are TRBV7-2 and TRBJ1-4; D gene ambiguous. The germline V and J ends were trimmed by 5 bases and 5 bases, with 12 bases remaining between them. The CDR3 totals 14 residues. Germline V gene lookup returns CDR1 SGHTA and CDR2 FQGNSA. In DNA form, the CDR3 reads TGTGCCAGCAGCCAGGACTATAAAAATGAAAAACTGTTTTTT. Amino acids: CASSQDYKNEKLFF.

The chain has TRBV27 and TRBJ2-1, with TRBD2 matching 10 bases. J gave up 6 bases and V 5 bases, and 4 bases lay outside the gene matches. Germline-derived CDR1 and CDR2 are MNHEY and SMNVEV (reference sequence). The CDR3 loop spans 14 amino acids. The CDR3: CASSPGTSANEQFF. CDR3 sequence (DNA): TGTGCCAGCAGTCCCGGGACTAGCGCCAATGAGCAGTTCTTC.

The CDR3 region has the DNA TGCGCCAGCAGCTTGTCCCCCCTACTAGCGGGGGACACAGATACGCAGTATTTT. As protein: CASSLSPLLAGDTDTQYF. The genes are TRBV5-1 and TRBJ2-3, with 11 bases lining up with TRBD2. CDR1 and CDR2 from the germline V gene are SGHRS and YFSETQ. Trimming at V came to 1 base and at J to 2 bases, leaving 9 bases not matched to a gene. This CDR3 has 18 amino acids.

CDR3 loop: CASSTDRENSPLHF. CDR3 DNA sequence: TGTGCCAGTAGCACAGACAGGGAGAATTCACCCCTCCACTTT. V usage is TRBV19 and J usage is TRBJ1-6; 7 positions match TRBD1. The V segment lost 6 bases and the J segment 7 bases; nucleotides outside the gene matches: 6. Germline lookup yields CDR1 LNHDA and CDR2 SQIVND (reference sequence). The CDR3 spans 14 residues.